The T cell receptor (beta chain) described here comes from a study of lymphopenia after photon versus proton radiotherapy. Whole-study findings and limits: Post-nadir diversity loss with photons came from oligoclonal expansion, particularly CD8+ Temra cells. Larger post-nadir TCR diversity loss correlated inversely with survival in deceased patients. Photon-treated patients lost naive T cells and TCR diversity; proton-treated stayed stable. Authors raise, but do not show, better survival with proton therapy.

Germline loops: CDR1 SGHRS, CDR2 YFSETQ. The CDR3 sequence is 11 residues long. Trimming took 5 bases from V and 6 from J, leaving 5 bases between them. Only in-frame clones appear in the TCRdb table, and some are missing; sequencing was by immunoSEQ multiplex PCR. The table lists 55,000 to 70,000 clones, approximately 91% of them singletons. On this clone: Its antigen is as yet unknown.

Sequenced here: peripheral blood, sampled from a patient treated with photon-based radiotherapy. The TCR sequence derives from a woman between 70 and 85 years old with pancreatic cancer. The chain couples TRBV5-1 to TRBJ2-2; the D is unclear. The chain's CDR3 is CASSGPGELFF. The CDR3 DNA reads TGCGCCAGCAGTGGTCCCGGGGAGCTGTTTTTT.